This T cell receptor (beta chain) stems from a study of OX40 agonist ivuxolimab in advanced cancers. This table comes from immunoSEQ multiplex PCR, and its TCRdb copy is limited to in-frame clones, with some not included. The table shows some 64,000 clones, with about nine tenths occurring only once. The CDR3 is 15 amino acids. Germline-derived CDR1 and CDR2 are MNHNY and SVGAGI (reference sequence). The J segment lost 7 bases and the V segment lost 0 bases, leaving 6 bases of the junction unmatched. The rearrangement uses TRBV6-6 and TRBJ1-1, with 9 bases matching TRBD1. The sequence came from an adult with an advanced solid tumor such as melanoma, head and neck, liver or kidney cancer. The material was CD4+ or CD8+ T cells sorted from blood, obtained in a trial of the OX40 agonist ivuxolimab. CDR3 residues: CASSYSGTGTLEAFF. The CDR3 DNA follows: TGTGCCAGCAGTTACTCCGGGACAGGGACGCTTGAAGCTTTCTTT.